Presented here are 19 T cell receptor beta chains from one specimen sequenced in a study of technical replicates of blood from several donors. Repertoires were generated with immunoSEQ multiplex PCR, while TCRdb's copy carries only in-frame clones and drops some. Among about 78,000 clones listed, 90% to 95% were seen once. The specimen sequenced was T cells isolated from PBMCs. These receptors were taken from a human donor in good health.

The V gene is TRBV28, the J gene TRBJ2-7; the match to TRBD2 covers 12 bases. The CDR3 has 14 amino acids. The germline CDR1 and CDR2 sequences are MDHEN and SYDVKM. With V trimmed by 3 bases and J by 12 bases, 9 bases remained unmatched. The CDR3 bases are TGTGCCAGCAGTTTCCCGACGACTAGCGGGAGACCGTACTTC. Translated, it gives CASSFPTTSGRPYF.

The chain links TRBV7-2 to TRBJ2-1, with 10 nucleotides matching TRBD1. The CDR3 contains 16 residues. V trimming: 5 bases; J trimming: 4 bases; junction bases outside the gene matches: 8. Germline-derived CDR1 and CDR2 are SGHTA and FQGNSA. The CDR3 DNA is TGTGCCAGCAGCCCCTTCGAGGGACAGGGGTACAATGAGCAGTTCTTC. The encoded protein is CASSPFEGQGYNEQFF.

This clone has just a few counts. The chain joins TRBV28 to TRBJ2-1, with D tentatively TRBD1 (6 bases). The CDR3 runs 11 residues. In germline, CDR1 is MDHEN, CDR2 SYDVKM. V lost 2 bases and J 14 bases, leaving 10 bases between the germline ends. Here the CDR3 DNA reads TGTGCCAGCAGTTTAGGGGGCGGAGAGTTCTTC. It codes for CASSLGGGEFF. Full variable domain (rest looked up from reference TRBV28 and TRBJ2-1): DVKVTQSSRYLVKRTGEKVFLECVQDMDHENMFWYRQDPGLGLRLIYFSYDVKMKEKGDIPEGYSVSREKKERFSLILESASTNQTSMYLCASSLGGGEFFGPGTRLTVL.

The chain recombines TRBV4-1 with TRBJ2-7; 9 bases are shared with TRBD1. This CDR3 has 14 residues. Trimming removed 4 bases from V and 9 bases from J; junction bases left unmatched: 10. Germline V gene lookup returns CDR1 MGHRA and CDR2 YSYEKL. The CDR3 DNA reads TGCGCCAGCAGCCCCCGGGACAGGGAAAGGCGGCAGTACTTC. It encodes CASSPRDRERRQYF.

Only one count was recorded for this clone. The rearrangement links TRBV6-6 to TRBJ1-3, with D perhaps TRBD1 (6 bases). Looked up from germline, CDR1 is MNHNY and CDR2 is SVGAGI (reference sequence). There are 14 residues in the CDR3. Trimming removed 6 bases from V and 3 bases from J, with 12 bases in between. The DNA for the CDR3 is TGTGCCAGCAGACAGGGTTTCAGTGGAAACACCATATATTTT. This encodes CASRQGFSGNTIYF.

The chain carries TRBV7-3 and TRBJ2-7, with D hard to call. Germline CDR1 is SGHTA and CDR2 is FQGTGA. This CDR3 comprises 13 residues. V lost 1 base and J 2 bases, leaving 6 bases between the germline ends. The CDR3 loop reads CASSLRPAYEQYF. The CDR3 bases are TGTGCCAGCAGCTTAAGGCCAGCCTACGAGCAGTACTTC.

This chain connects TRBV2 to TRBJ1-5; TRBD1 aligns across 10 bases. Losses at the gene ends were 4 bases for V and 7 bases for J; bases not matched to a gene: 4. Germline V gene sequence: CDR1 SNHLY, CDR2 FYNNEI. The CDR3 runs 14 residues. DNA for the CDR3: TGTGCCAGCAGTGGACAGGGGGCCGGGCAGCCCCAGCATTTT. This sequence encodes CASSGQGAGQPQHF.

This clone was observed once. V gene TRBV4-3 combines with J gene TRBJ2-2, with a possible D match to TRBD2 (6 bases). The CDR3 runs 16 residues. V lost 3 bases, J lost 4 bases, and 15 bases lay in between. Germline CDR1 and CDR2: LGHNA and YSLEER. CDR3 protein: CASSQTAGTFTGELFF. As DNA, the CDR3 is TGCGCCAGCAGCCAGACAGCCGGGACTTTCACCGGGGAGCTGTTTTTT.

This chain connects TRBV29-1 to TRBJ2-1; 8 bases agree with TRBD1. Germline CDR1 reads SQVTM; CDR2 reads ANQGSEA. The CDR3 contains 13 residues. Trimming took 6 bases from V and 13 from J; bases not matched to a gene: 14. Here the CDR3 reads CSVPRERQGIQFF. In DNA form, the CDR3 reads TGCAGCGTCCCGAGGGAGAGACAGGGGATACAGTTCTTC.

The chain links TRBV6-5 to TRBJ2-7; the match to TRBD2 covers 7 bases. The CDR3 loop spans 14 amino acids. Germline V gene data show CDR1 as MNHEY and CDR2 as SVGAGI. V was clipped by 4 bases and J by 3 bases; unmatched bases: 6. The CDR3 here is CASSWGEGLYEQYF. For the CDR3, the DNA is TGTGCCAGCAGTTGGGGGGAGGGCCTCTACGAGCAGTACTTC.

The chain has TRBV9 and TRBJ2-2; the match to TRBD2 covers 8 bases. Germline V gives CDR1 SGDLS, CDR2 YYNGEE. The V segment lost 4 bases and the J segment 6 bases; nucleotides outside the gene matches: 8. The length of the CDR3 is 15 residues. The CDR3 protein is CASSPSAGVAGELFF. The CDR3, as DNA: TGTGCCAGCAGCCCATCAGCGGGAGTTGCCGGGGAGCTGTTTTTT.

The chain employs TRBV4-2 and TRBJ2-5; 8 bases agree with TRBD2. The J segment lost 5 bases and the V segment lost 4 bases, leaving 9 bases of the junction unmatched. Germline V gene data show CDR1 as LGHNA and CDR2 as YNFKEQ. This CDR3 is 15 amino acids long. The CDR3 coding sequence is TGTGCCAGCAGCCTATCCCGGGGACTAGAGGAGACCCAGTACTTC. Protein sequence: CASSLSRGLEETQYF.

V gene TRBV10-3 combines with J gene TRBJ2-7; TRBD1 agrees at 9 bases. V lost 6 bases, J lost 1 base, and 4 bases stayed unmatched. Germline V gene data show CDR1 as ENHRY and CDR2 as SYGVKD. There are 14 residues in the CDR3. This chain's CDR3 is CAIRDRGPSYEQYF. In DNA form, the CDR3 reads TGTGCCATCAGGGACAGGGGACCTTCCTACGAGCAGTACTTC.

The rearrangement uses TRBV5-4 and TRBJ2-1, with D perhaps matching TRBD2 (6 bases). V was trimmed by 7 bases and J by 8 bases, leaving 13 bases between them. Germline CDR1 reads SGHNT; CDR2 reads YYREEE (reference sequence). This CDR3 contains 12 residues. This CDR3 reads CASSGLQDEQFF. CDR3 nucleotides: TGTGCCAGCTCCGGACTACAGGATGAGCAGTTCTTC.

The chain has TRBV11-2 and TRBJ2-7; 8 bases are a match to TRBD1. Germline trimming cut 3 bases from V and 3 bases from J; bases unmatched to any gene: 13. The CDR3 loop spans 17 amino acids. Germline V gives CDR1 SGHAT, CDR2 FQNNGV. The CDR3 nucleotides are TGTGCCAGCAGCTTTGACAAAAGGGGACAGGTCCTCTACGAGCAGTACTTC. The encoded protein is CASSFDKRGQVLYEQYF.

The V gene is TRBV27, the J gene TRBJ2-7, with 11 bases fitting TRBD2. CDR1 MNHEY and CDR2 SMNVEV come from the germline V gene (reference sequence). This CDR3 has 14 amino acids. V gave up 8 bases and J gave up 3 bases; unmatched junction bases: 6. Here the CDR3 DNA reads TGTGCCAGCTATTCCGGGACTAGCGGCTACGAGCAGTACTTC. Translation: CASYSGTSGYEQYF.

The chain carries TRBV14 and TRBJ2-7, with D hard to call. V gave up 6 bases and J gave up 0 bases, with 6 bases separating them. Germline assignment: CDR1 SGHDN and CDR2 FVKESK. The CDR3 extends over 12 amino acids. This CDR3 is CASSRSSYEQYF. For the CDR3, the DNA is TGTGCCAGCAGTCGGAGCTCCTACGAGCAGTACTTC.

This clone occurred once. The chain links TRBV29-1 to TRBJ2-7; 7 bases align to TRBD1. V gave up 8 bases and J gave up 3 bases; unmatched junction bases: 10. The CDR3 contains 13 residues. Germline values: CDR1 SQVTM, CDR2 ANQGSEA. The CDR3 DNA reads TGCAGCATAAGTCCGGGACAGAACTACGAGCAGTACTTC. Translated: CSISPGQNYEQYF.

The CDR3 sequence is CASSEIGGAQPQHF. The CDR3 bases are TGTGCCAGCAGTGAAATTGGAGGAGCTCAGCCCCAGCATTTT. This rearrangement joins TRBV6-4 to TRBJ1-5; D call uncertain. The CDR3 spans 14 residues. Germline values: CDR1 MRHNA, CDR2 SNTAGT. Trimming took off 3 bases at V and 6 bases at J, with 12 bases between the two ends.